The 20 T cell receptor beta chains below come from one sample, sequenced in a study of blood T cell repertoires in COVID-19. Sequencing used immunoSEQ multiplex PCR; TCRdb keeps in-frame clones, though not all of them. This table holds approximately 120,000 clones, about 90% found once. Sequenced input: peripheral blood. The source of these receptors is a man between 45 and 60 years old with COVID-19, enrolled during active disease.

The J gene is TRBJ1-1, the V gene TRBV7-2; TRBD1 aligns across 10 bases. Germline V gene sequence: CDR1 SGHTA, CDR2 FQGNSA. Germline trimming cut 3 bases from V and 6 bases from J; bases unmatched to any gene: 4. The CDR3 spans 14 residues. The CDR3 region is CASSLTGGGSEAFF. CDR3 bases: TGTGCCAGCAGCTTGACAGGGGGCGGGTCTGAAGCTTTCTTT.

CDR3 in DNA: TGTGCCAGCAGCTTGGAACTGGGACAGGGAAACACCATATATTTT. Amino acid sequence: CASSLELGQGNTIYF. The chain uses TRBV5-4 and TRBJ1-3, with 7 bases lining up with TRBD1. Germline V gene lookup returns CDR1 SGHNT and CDR2 YYREEE (reference sequence). The CDR3 is made up of 15 amino acids. Trimming cost V 0 bases and J 4 bases; bases outside gene matches: 4.

The chain links TRBV28 to TRBJ2-7; D is possibly TRBD2 (5 bases). There are 15 residues in the CDR3. CDR1 is MDHEN and CDR2 is SYDVKM in the germline V gene. Trimming removed 0 bases from V and 2 bases from J, with 11 bases in between. The DNA of the CDR3 is TGTGCCAGCAGTTTATGGGGTACGGGAACCTACGAGCAGTACTTC. It specifies CASSLWGTGTYEQYF.

The rearrangement uses TRBV29-1 and TRBJ2-1, with 7 bases fitting TRBD2. Germline V lookup: CDR1 SQVTM, CDR2 ANQGSEA. There are 16 residues in the CDR3. With 5 bases clipped from V and 2 bases from J, the junction kept 12 bases outside the gene matches. CDR3 amino acids: CSVRLAASPAYNEQFF. The CDR3 bases are TGCAGCGTTCGGCTAGCGGCCTCCCCCGCCTACAATGAGCAGTTCTTC.

The V gene is TRBV28, the J gene TRBJ2-6, with D unclear. CDR1 MDHEN and CDR2 SYDVKM come from the germline V gene. The CDR3 loop spans 14 amino acids. V lost 7 bases to trimming and J lost 4 bases, with 11 bases between them. The CDR3 nucleotides read TGTGCCAGCAAGCCCGAGGCGGGGGCCAACGTCCTGACTTTC. This sequence encodes CASKPEAGANVLTF. Looking up the rest from reference TRBV28 and TRBJ2-6 gives the full variable domain: DVKVTQSSRYLVKRTGEKVFLECVQDMDHENMFWYRQDPGLGLRLIYFSYDVKMKEKGDIPEGYSVSREKKERFSLILESASTNQTSMYLCASKPEAGANVLTFGAGSRLTVL.

The chain is built from TRBV11-2 and TRBJ2-7, with 9 bases aligning to TRBD1. CDR3 length: 13 residues. Germline trimming cut 2 bases from V and 12 bases from J; bases unmatched to any gene: 8. The germline gives CDR1 SGHAT, CDR2 FQNNGV. Here the CDR3 DNA reads TGTGCCAGCAGCTTAATGGACCGGGACAGGGTGTACTTC. Residues: CASSLMDRDRVYF. Supplemented by reference TRBV11-2 and TRBJ2-7, the full variable domain reads EAGVAQSPRYKIIEKRQSVAFWCNPISGHATLYWYQQILGQGPKLLIQFQNNGVVDDSQLPKDRFSAERLKGVDSTLKIQPAKLEDSAVYLCASSLMDRDRVYFGPGTRLTVT.

The rearrangement uses TRBV5-5 and TRBJ2-5; 8 bases are a match to TRBD1. Germline-derived CDR1 and CDR2 are SGHKS and YYEKEE (reference sequence). This CDR3 is built from 15 residues. Trimming took 7 bases from V and 2 from J; bases not matched to a gene: 10. As DNA, the CDR3 is TGTGCCAGCCGTCGCGACAGGGGATCGCAAGAGACCCAGTACTTC. Its protein product is CASRRDRGSQETQYF.

The rearrangement uses TRBV6-5 and TRBJ2-3; 9 bases map to TRBD2. This CDR3 is 15 amino acids long. Germline-derived CDR1 and CDR2 are MNHEY and SVGAGI. V trimming: 7 bases; J trimming: 2 bases; junction bases outside the gene matches: 7. CDR3 in DNA: TGTGCCAGCATACGAGTAGCGGGAGTCACAGATACGCAGTATTTT. Amino acid sequence: CASIRVAGVTDTQYF.

The V and J genes are TRBV19 and TRBJ2-2, with 9 bases lining up with TRBD1. Looked up from germline, CDR1 is LNHDA and CDR2 is SQIVND (reference sequence). This CDR3 comprises 14 residues. Trimming took 4 bases from V and 6 from J; bases not matched to a gene: 3. This chain's CDR3 is CASSTRTGAGELFF. DNA of the CDR3: TGTGCCAGTAGTACACGGACAGGGGCCGGGGAGCTGTTTTTT.

V usage is TRBV19 and J usage is TRBJ2-1; TRBD2 is a possible D gene (9 bases). The CDR3 contains 17 residues. Per the germline V gene, CDR1 is LNHDA and CDR2 is SQIVND (reference sequence). Trimming stripped 2 bases from V and 2 bases from J, with 16 bases between. CDR3 sequence (DNA): TGTGCCAGTAGTATAAGACAGGGGACTAGCACCTACAATGAGCAGTTCTTC. It encodes CASSIRQGTSTYNEQFF. Based on the CDR3 plus reference TRBV19 and TRBJ2-1, the full variable domain is DGGITQSPKYLFRKEGQNVTLSCEQNLNHDAMYWYRQDPGQGLRLIYYSQIVNDFQKGDIAEGYSVSREKKESFPLTVTSAQKNPTAFYLCASSIRQGTSTYNEQFFGPGTRLTVL.

This clone occurred a few times. This sample includes further DNA sequences coding for the same CDR3. The J gene is TRBJ1-1, the V gene TRBV5-1; no definite D call. The V and J ends lost 0 bases and 1 base respectively, with 7 bases between them. CDR1 SGHRS and CDR2 YFSETQ come from the germline V gene. This CDR3 contains 14 residues. The DNA of the CDR3 is TGCGCCAGCAGCTTGGCCGGAGGGAACACTGAAGCTTTCTTT. Amino acid sequence: CASSLAGGNTEAFF.

The chain has TRBV5-1 and TRBJ2-1; a weak D match, TRBD2 (6 bases). V was shortened by 2 bases and J by 8 bases, with 14 bases between the two germline ends. Germline assignment: CDR1 SGHRS and CDR2 YFSETQ. The CDR3 sequence is 14 residues long. The CDR3 reads CASSFSGSLDEQFF. In DNA, the CDR3 is TGCGCCAGCAGCTTTAGCGGTTCGCTCGATGAGCAGTTCTTC.

The chain combines TRBV6-2 or TRBV6-3 with TRBJ2-7; 9 bases align to TRBD1. The CDR3 is 19 residues long. V gave up 2 bases and J gave up 3 bases; unmatched junction bases: 17. Germline assignment: CDR1 MNHEY and CDR2 SVGEGT. The CDR3 bases are TGTGCCAGCAGTTACCCAGGGGATTCCGGGACAGGGATGTTCTACGAGCAGTACTTC. Protein sequence: CASSYPGDSGTGMFYEQYF.

The chain joins TRBV2 to TRBJ1-1; D is perhaps TRBD1 (5 bases). The V gene's germline CDR1 is SNHLY and CDR2 FYNNEI. This CDR3 spans 15 amino acids. Trimming shortened V by 6 bases and J by 7 bases, and 21 bases separated the two germline ends. The DNA for the CDR3 is TGTGCCAGCAGACGGCTTTACCTAGGGGCGCGTGAAGCTTTCTTT. It codes for CASRRLYLGAREAFF.

The chain links TRBV19 to TRBJ2-7; no clear D gene. The CDR3 contains 13 residues. Deletions cut 6 bases from V and 0 bases from J, with 9 bases between. Looked up from germline, CDR1 is LNHDA and CDR2 is SQIVND (reference sequence). CDR3 sequence (DNA): TGTGCCAGTAGAAGCCAGGACTCCTACGAGCAGTACTTC. Protein sequence: CASRSQDSYEQYF.

The rearrangement links TRBV14 to TRBJ2-4; tentatively, D is TRBD2 (5 bases). The CDR3 consists of 13 residues. V lost 3 bases, J lost 8 bases, and 11 bases lay in between. CDR1 SGHDN and CDR2 FVKESK come from the germline V gene. CDR3 coding DNA: TGTGCCAGCAGCCAGTCTGGGCGGGACATTCAGTACTTC. Amino acid sequence: CASSQSGRDIQYF.

The sample holds one count of this clone. V and J are TRBV5-4 and TRBJ2-5; 13 bases agree with TRBD2. Germline trimming cut 4 bases from V and 4 bases from J; bases unmatched to any gene: 7. The CDR3 has 16 residues. CDR1 is SGHNT and CDR2 is YYREEE in the germline V gene (reference sequence). CDR3 in amino acids: CASSLRTSGSGETQYF. Written as DNA, the CDR3 is TGTGCCAGCAGCCTCCGGACTAGCGGGAGTGGAGAGACCCAGTACTTC. The whole variable domain, filled in from reference TRBV5-4 and TRBJ2-5, reads ETGVTQSPTHLIKTRGQQVTLRCSSQSGHNTVSWYQQALGQGPQFIFQYYREEENGRGNFPPRFSGLQFPNYSSELNVNALELDDSALYLCASSLRTSGSGETQYFGPGTRLLVL.

The chain recombines TRBV9 with TRBJ2-5; D unresolved. The germline V and J ends were trimmed by 1 base and 5 bases, with 12 bases remaining between them. The CDR3 sequence is 14 residues long. Per the germline V gene, CDR1 is SGDLS and CDR2 is YYNGEE. The DNA for the CDR3 is TGTGCCAGCAGCGTAAACGTCAGGCCCGAGACCCAGTACTTC. It is translated as CASSVNVRPETQYF.

The chain couples TRBV28 to TRBJ2-7, with a weak D call TRBD2 (7 bases). The germline V and J ends were trimmed by 6 bases and 7 bases, with 13 bases remaining between them. This CDR3 is built from 12 residues. Per germline, CDR1 MDHEN and CDR2 SYDVKM. CDR3 amino acids: CASSPGGLEQYF. The DNA for the CDR3 is TGTGCCAGCAGCCCCGGGGGGCTGGAGCAGTACTTC. The full variable domain, with the rest looked up from reference TRBV28 and TRBJ2-7, is DVKVTQSSRYLVKRTGEKVFLECVQDMDHENMFWYRQDPGLGLRLIYFSYDVKMKEKGDIPEGYSVSREKKERFSLILESASTNQTSMYLCASSPGGLEQYFGPGTRLTVT.

This chain joins TRBV10-3 and TRBJ1-1; D is ambiguous. CDR1 is ENHRY and CDR2 is SYGVKD in the germline V gene. Trimming took 10 bases from V and 1 from J, leaving 13 bases between them. The CDR3 sequence is 13 residues long. In DNA, the CDR3 is TGTGCCAGCGGGTCATTAGAGAACACTGAAGCTTTCTTT. Its protein is CASGSLENTEAFF.